This T cell receptor (beta chain) came from a study of T cells in Graves' hyperthyroidism and ophthalmopathy. Study-wide findings and caveats: Expanded thyroid clonotypes (above 0.001) were mostly also found in blood.

Using RNA transcripts as the source, TCR beta CDR3 regions were amplified. During a first-round RT-PCR of the TCR CDR3, the HTBI primer set was used. TCRdb re-called the multiplex PCR reads with MiXCR, one entry per CDR3 protein. This table holds about 400,000 distinct CDR3 sequences, around 16% found once. Stable Graves' hyperthyroidism denoted no ophthalmopathy progression over 18 months. Not enrolled were patients with uncontrolled infection, other autoimmune disease, pregnancy or lactation. Ten or more counts support this clonotype. The antigen is not known. A junction end diverges from the germline sequence, so it may reflect a read error. The V gene's germline CDR1 is SSHAT and CDR2 FNYEAQ (reference sequence). The CDR3 consists of 14 residues.

The specimen was blood. The chain has TRBV7-7 and TRBJ2-3; 8 bases fit TRBD1. This TCR derives from a woman younger than 30 with Graves' hyperthyroidism. In DNA form, the CDR3 reads TGTGCTAGCAGCTTGAACAGGGGGGCAGATACGCAGTATTTT. As protein: CASSLNRGADTQYF.